The 24 T cell receptor beta chains below all came from one sample that was sequenced in a study of T cell responses to AZD1222 COVID-19 vaccine. TCRdb's table, derived via immunoSEQ multiplex PCR, lists solely in-frame clones and lacks some. Here the sample spans just over 65,000 clones, 87% being singletons. Sequencing was performed on peripheral blood, taken on day 0 of AZD1222 vaccination. These receptors were collected from an adult in good health.

The chain carries TRBV19 and TRBJ1-5; D gene uncertain. CDR3 length equals 14 residues. Germline-derived CDR1 and CDR2 are LNHDA and SQIVND (reference sequence). V was cut by 2 bases and J by 6 bases, with 11 bases left in between. The CDR3 sequence: CASSINGESQPQHF. The CDR3 DNA follows: TGTGCCAGTAGTATAAATGGTGAAAGTCAGCCCCAGCATTTT.

The CDR3 DNA follows: TGTGCCAGCATCGGACAGTGGCACGAGCAGTACTTC. This encodes CASIGQWHEQYF. The V and J genes are TRBV28 and TRBJ2-7, with D perhaps TRBD1 (6 bases). V was pared by 7 bases and J by 5 bases, with 12 bases between. This CDR3 has 12 residues. CDR1 and CDR2 from the germline V gene are MDHEN and SYDVKM.

This sequence joins TRBV25-1 and TRBJ1-2; D unresolved. The CDR3 is 13 residues long. Germline V gene lookup returns CDR1 MGHDK and CDR2 SYGVNS. Trimming removed 5 bases at V and 4 bases at J, with 11 bases between. The CDR3 protein is CASSPREAYGYTF. Here the CDR3 DNA reads TGTGCCAGCAGTCCTCGGGAGGCCTATGGCTACACCTTC.

This chain links TRBV18 with TRBJ1-4; the match to TRBD1 covers 9 bases. Germline assignment: CDR1 KGHSH and CDR2 LQKENI. This CDR3 is built from 15 residues. J lost 5 bases, V lost 4 bases, and 5 bases had no gene match. The CDR3 is CASSLTGQGNEKLFF. Here the CDR3 DNA reads TGTGCCAGCTCACTCACGGGACAGGGAAATGAAAAACTGTTTTTT.

DNA of the CDR3: TGTGCCAGCAGTTACGGGTCTCGTGATGAAAAACTGTTTTTT. Translated: CASSYGSRDEKLFF. This sequence joins TRBV6-5 and TRBJ1-4; no clear D. The CDR3 consists of 14 residues. Germline assignment: CDR1 MNHEY and CDR2 SVGAGI. V lost 2 bases, J lost 6 bases, and 10 bases lay in between.

V is TRBV7-9 and J is TRBJ2-2; D gene uncertain. V was shortened by 1 base and J by 8 bases, with 23 bases between the two germline ends. From germline, CDR1 is SEHNR and CDR2 FQNEAQ (reference sequence). This CDR3 is 18 amino acids long. CDR3 protein: CASSLEDDDWFSRGELFF. In DNA form, the CDR3 reads TGTGCCAGCAGCTTAGAGGACGACGACTGGTTTAGCCGGGGGGAGCTGTTTTTT. The full variable domain, with the rest looked up from reference TRBV7-9 and TRBJ2-2, is DTGVSQNPRHKITKRGQNVTFRCDPISEHNRLYWYRQTLGQGPEFLTYFQNEAQLEKSRLLSDRFSAERPKGSFSTLEIQRTEQGDSAMYLCASSLEDDDWFSRGELFFGEGSRLTVL.

The J gene is TRBJ1-1, the V gene TRBV6-6; a weak D match, TRBD1 (6 bases). The V gene's germline CDR1 is MNHNY and CDR2 SVGAGI (reference sequence). Deletions cut 7 bases from V and 0 bases from J, with 12 bases between. The length of the CDR3 is 14 residues. CDR3 nucleotides: TGTGCCAGCACCACGGACAGCATGAACACTGAAGCTTTCTTT. This translates into CASTTDSMNTEAFF.

V and J are TRBV29-1 and TRBJ2-7; TRBD2 matches at 13 bases. Germline lookup yields CDR1 SQVTM and CDR2 ANQGSEA. The CDR3 sequence is 15 residues long. V lost 6 bases and J lost 2; bases outside the gene matches: 7. This chain's CDR3 is CSVFGTSGATYEQYF. In DNA, the CDR3 is TGCAGCGTGTTCGGGACTAGCGGGGCCACCTACGAGCAGTACTTC.

The chain joins TRBV7-8 to TRBJ1-5, with 9 bases that match TRBD1. This CDR3 contains 16 residues. V trimming: 4 bases; J trimming: 3 bases; junction bases outside the gene matches: 7. Germline CDR1 and CDR2: SGHVS and FQNEAQ. CDR3 nucleotide sequence: TGTGCCAGCAGCTCCTCCCGGGACAGGGTCAATCAGCCCCAGCATTTT. Its translation is CASSSSRDRVNQPQHF.

This chain joins TRBV2 and TRBJ1-1, with a tentative D call TRBD1 (5 bases). The V gene lost 9 bases and the J gene lost 5 bases, with 10 bases spanning the gap. Germline CDR1 is SNHLY and CDR2 is FYNNEI. The CDR3 length is 11 residues. The CDR3 coding sequence is TGTGCCAGAGGGGTCCGAACTGAAGCTTTCTTT. Translation gives CARGVRTEAFF.

This chain uses TRBV6-6 with TRBJ2-4; the D gene is possibly TRBD2 (6 bases). The CDR3 loop spans 16 amino acids. V lost 1 base and J 7 bases, leaving 17 bases between the germline ends. CDR1 is MNHNY, CDR2 SVGAGI, per germline (reference sequence). CDR3 amino acids: CASSYFGTPRENIQYF. CDR3 nucleotides: TGTGCCAGCAGTTACTTCGGGACTCCCAGAGAGAACATTCAGTACTTC.

The chain couples TRBV7-9 to TRBJ1-3; 8 bases align to TRBD1. Germline CDR1 SEHNR, CDR2 FQNEAQ (reference sequence). The CDR3 is made up of 15 amino acids. V gave up 5 bases and J gave up 0 bases; unmatched junction bases: 3. CDR3 sequence (DNA): TGTGCCAGCAGCACCGGACAGGGCTCTGGAAACACCATATATTTT. Its translation: CASSTGQGSGNTIYF. The full variable domain, its missing parts supplied by reference TRBV7-9 and TRBJ1-3, is DTGVSQNPRHKITKRGQNVTFRCDPISEHNRLYWYRQTLGQGPEFLTYFQNEAQLEKSRLLSDRFSAERPKGSFSTLEIQRTEQGDSAMYLCASSTGQGSGNTIYFGEGSWLTVV.

J is TRBJ1-6 and V is TRBV9; the D gene is possibly TRBD1 (6 bases). Germline V lookup: CDR1 SGDLS, CDR2 YYNGEE. This CDR3 spans 14 amino acids. With 0 bases removed from V and 7 bases from J, the gap between germline ends came to 8 bases. CDR3 amino acids: CASSVGGANSPLHF. The CDR3 DNA sequence: TGTGCCAGCAGCGTAGGGGGGGCCAATTCACCCCTCCACTTT.

The rearrangement joins TRBV18 to TRBJ2-5; D possibly corresponds to TRBD2 (5 bases). Germline V gives CDR1 KGHSH, CDR2 LQKENI. The CDR3 length is 14 residues. V was trimmed by 3 bases and J by 0 bases, leaving 8 bases between them. CDR3 region: CASSPTGDQETQYF. The DNA for the CDR3 is TGTGCCAGCTCACCTACCGGGGACCAAGAGACCCAGTACTTC.

The chain employs TRBV6-2 or TRBV6-3 and TRBJ1-5; no clear D. Looked up from germline, CDR1 is MNHEY and CDR2 is SVGEGT. The ends were cut back, 0 bases at V and 1 base at J, with 22 bases in the middle. The CDR3 extends over 20 amino acids. The CDR3 loop is CASSYSFQSGSALSNQPQHF. Written as DNA, the CDR3 is TGTGCCAGCAGTTACTCTTTTCAGTCCGGGTCGGCTCTGAGCAATCAGCCCCAGCATTTT.

The V and J genes are TRBV6-6 and TRBJ2-7, with D tentatively TRBD1 (5 bases). CDR3 length equals 14 residues. Germline V CDR1 and CDR2: MNHNY, SVGAGI (reference sequence). The V end was cut by 2 bases, the J end by 3 bases, with 11 bases between. The CDR3: CASSYTREGYEQYF. CDR3 coding DNA: TGTGCCAGCAGTTACACCAGGGAAGGCTACGAGCAGTACTTC.

The V call is TRBV7-2, the J call TRBJ2-5, with TRBD1 as a possible D gene (5 bases). Germline V lookup: CDR1 SGHTA, CDR2 FQGNSA. V was cut by 5 bases and J by 9 bases, with 13 bases left in between. The length of the CDR3 is 12 residues. CDR3 in DNA: TGTGCCAGCAGCCTGACAGTAGGGGCCCAGTACTTC. It codes for CASSLTVGAQYF.

The CDR3 DNA is TGTGCCAGCAGCCGGACTAGCGGGAACACCGGGGAGCTGTTTTTT. Residues: CASSRTSGNTGELFF. The chain uses TRBV7-9 and TRBJ2-2, with 10 bases matching TRBD2. Germline CDR1 is SEHNR and CDR2 is FQNEAQ (reference sequence). After removal of 5 bases from V and 1 base from J, the junction contained 1 base not matched to a gene. This CDR3 is 15 amino acids long.

CDR3 DNA sequence: TGCGCCAGCAGCCGCGCCAGCCTGGACGACTTCAGTGGCTACACCTTC. Translated, it gives CASSRASLDDFSGYTF. This chain links TRBV4-3 with TRBJ1-2, with unresolved D. CDR3 length: 16 amino acids. The germline V gene encodes CDR1 LGHNA and CDR2 YSLEER. The germline V and J ends were trimmed by 4 bases and 7 bases, with 22 bases remaining between them.

CDR3 protein: CASSARTGGYSPLHF. The CDR3 coding sequence is TGCGCCAGCAGCGCGAGGACAGGGGGATATTCACCCCTCCACTTT. The chain recombines TRBV5-1 with TRBJ1-6, with 10 positions matching TRBD1. The CDR3 extends over 15 amino acids. Trimming took 4 bases from V and 8 from J; bases not matched to a gene: 6. Germline-derived CDR1 and CDR2 are SGHRS and YFSETQ.

This chain links TRBV11-2 with TRBJ1-1; 7 nucleotides match TRBD1. The germline gives CDR1 SGHAT, CDR2 FQNNGV. The CDR3 extends over 16 amino acids. J lost 5 bases, V lost 0 bases, and 9 bases had no gene match. CDR3 sequence reads: CASSLDPRGRTTEAFF. The CDR3 DNA sequence: TGTGCCAGCAGCTTAGATCCGAGGGGGCGGACGACTGAAGCTTTCTTT.

The chain joins TRBV7-8 to TRBJ2-2, with 9 bases aligning to TRBD1. The germline CDR1 and CDR2 sequences are SGHVS and FQNEAQ. V was pared by 8 bases and J by 4 bases, with 5 bases of the junction left unmatched. There are 14 residues in the CDR3. The CDR3 sequence is CASRTGVTTGELFF. The CDR3 DNA sequence: TGTGCCAGCCGGACAGGGGTGACCACCGGGGAGCTGTTTTTT.

This clone has only a few counts. The chain has TRBV3-1 (or the pseudogene TRBV3-2) and TRBJ2-7; TRBD2 might be the D (7 bases). The germline V gene has CDR1 LGHDT and CDR2 YNNKEL (reference sequence). The ends were cut back, 4 bases at V and 6 bases at J, with 16 bases in the middle. The CDR3 runs 14 residues. CDR3 sequence reads: CASSPAGRGSEQYF. CDR3 DNA sequence: TGTGCCAGCAGCCCAGCGGGGAGGGGGTCCGAGCAGTACTTC.

The chain combines TRBV7-9 with TRBJ2-5, with 13 bases matching TRBD2. V trimming: 4 bases; J trimming: 5 bases; junction bases outside the gene matches: 4. The length of the CDR3 is 15 residues. Germline V gives CDR1 SEHNR, CDR2 FQNEAQ (reference sequence). CDR3 region: CASSSGLAGVETQYF. The CDR3 nucleotides are TGTGCCAGCAGCTCCGGACTAGCGGGAGTTGAGACCCAGTACTTC. The full variable domain, its missing parts supplied by reference TRBV7-9 and TRBJ2-5, is DTGVSQNPRHKITKRGQNVTFRCDPISEHNRLYWYRQTLGQGPEFLTYFQNEAQLEKSRLLSDRFSAERPKGSFSTLEIQRTEQGDSAMYLCASSSGLAGVETQYFGPGTRLLVL.